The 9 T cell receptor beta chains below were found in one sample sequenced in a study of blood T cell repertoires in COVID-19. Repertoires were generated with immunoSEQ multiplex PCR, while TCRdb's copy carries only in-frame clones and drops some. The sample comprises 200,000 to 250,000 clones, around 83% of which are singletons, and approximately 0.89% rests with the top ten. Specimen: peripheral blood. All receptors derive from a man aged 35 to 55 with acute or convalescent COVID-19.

For the CDR3, the DNA is TGTGCCAGCAGCCCCGGACTAGCGGGGAGCAATGAGCAGTTCTTC. It is translated as CASSPGLAGSNEQFF. This chain joins TRBV5-6 and TRBJ2-1; 12 nucleotides match TRBD2. Germline CDR1 reads SGHDT; CDR2 reads YYEEEE. V shed 4 bases and J 6 bases; nucleotides not matched to a gene: 5. The CDR3 is made up of 15 amino acids.

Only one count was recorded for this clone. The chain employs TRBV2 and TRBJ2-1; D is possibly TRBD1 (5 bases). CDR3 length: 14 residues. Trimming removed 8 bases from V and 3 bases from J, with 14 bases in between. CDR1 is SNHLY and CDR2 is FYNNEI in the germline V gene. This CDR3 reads CASCYRGLYNEQFF. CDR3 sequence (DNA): TGTGCCAGCTGTTATAGGGGTCTCTACAATGAGCAGTTCTTC.

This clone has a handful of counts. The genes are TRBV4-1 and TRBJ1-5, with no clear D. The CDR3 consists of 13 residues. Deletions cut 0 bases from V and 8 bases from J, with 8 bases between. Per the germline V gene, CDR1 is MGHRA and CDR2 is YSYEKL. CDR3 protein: CASSQEEGKPQHF. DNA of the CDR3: TGCGCCAGCAGCCAAGAAGAGGGAAAGCCCCAGCATTTT.

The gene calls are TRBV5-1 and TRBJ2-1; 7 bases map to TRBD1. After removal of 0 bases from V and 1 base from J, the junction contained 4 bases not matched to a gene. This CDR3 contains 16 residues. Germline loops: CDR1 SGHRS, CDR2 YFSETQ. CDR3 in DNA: TGCGCCAGCAGCTTGGTGGCAGGGGGTTCCTACAATGAGCAGTTCTTC. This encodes CASSLVAGGSYNEQFF.

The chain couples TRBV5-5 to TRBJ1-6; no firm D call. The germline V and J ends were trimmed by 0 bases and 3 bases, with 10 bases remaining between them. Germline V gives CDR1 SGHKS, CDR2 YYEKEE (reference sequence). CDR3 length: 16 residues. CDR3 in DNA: TGTGCCAGCAGCTTGGTAGTCGGGAACTATAATTCACCCCTCCACTTT. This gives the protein CASSLVVGNYNSPLHF.

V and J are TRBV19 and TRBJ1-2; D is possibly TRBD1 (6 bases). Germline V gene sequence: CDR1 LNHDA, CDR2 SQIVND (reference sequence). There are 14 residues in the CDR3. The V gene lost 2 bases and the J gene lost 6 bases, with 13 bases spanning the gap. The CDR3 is CASSISSAGDGYTF. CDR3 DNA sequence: TGTGCCAGTAGTATAAGCTCCGCAGGGGATGGCTACACCTTC.

The chain's CDR3 is CASRSRETANTEAFF. CDR3 coding DNA: TGTGCCAGCAGGTCCCGCGAGACAGCTAACACTGAAGCTTTCTTT. V is TRBV13 and J is TRBJ1-1; TRBD1 is a possible D gene (5 bases). V was cut by 6 bases and J by 2 bases, with 16 bases left in between. In germline, CDR1 is PRHDT, CDR2 FYEKMQ (reference sequence). The CDR3 is 15 amino acids.

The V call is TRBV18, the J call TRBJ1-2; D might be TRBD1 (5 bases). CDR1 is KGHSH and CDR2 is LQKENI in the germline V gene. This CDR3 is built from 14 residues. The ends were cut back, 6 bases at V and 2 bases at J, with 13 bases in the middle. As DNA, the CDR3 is TGTGCCAGCTCGGTACAGGAGAGAAACTATGGCTACACCTTC. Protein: CASSVQERNYGYTF.

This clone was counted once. The CDR3 sequence: CATSRDLMGGGQETQYF. The CDR3 DNA is TGTGCCACCAGCAGAGATCTAATGGGGGGAGGGCAAGAGACCCAGTACTTC. The V and J genes are TRBV15 and TRBJ2-5, with TRBD2 matching over 7 bases. The CDR3 runs to 17 residues. Unmatched junction bases numbered 9, after V lost 0 bases and J lost 2 bases. CDR1 and CDR2 from the germline V gene are LNHNV and YYDKDF (reference sequence). The variable domain in full, completed from reference TRBV15 and TRBJ2-5, reads DAMVIQNPRYQVTQFGKPVTLSCSQTLNHNVMYWYQQKSSQAPKLLFHYYDKDFNNEADTPDNFQSRRPNTSFCFLDIRSPGLGDTAMYLCATSRDLMGGGQETQYFGPGTRLLVL.